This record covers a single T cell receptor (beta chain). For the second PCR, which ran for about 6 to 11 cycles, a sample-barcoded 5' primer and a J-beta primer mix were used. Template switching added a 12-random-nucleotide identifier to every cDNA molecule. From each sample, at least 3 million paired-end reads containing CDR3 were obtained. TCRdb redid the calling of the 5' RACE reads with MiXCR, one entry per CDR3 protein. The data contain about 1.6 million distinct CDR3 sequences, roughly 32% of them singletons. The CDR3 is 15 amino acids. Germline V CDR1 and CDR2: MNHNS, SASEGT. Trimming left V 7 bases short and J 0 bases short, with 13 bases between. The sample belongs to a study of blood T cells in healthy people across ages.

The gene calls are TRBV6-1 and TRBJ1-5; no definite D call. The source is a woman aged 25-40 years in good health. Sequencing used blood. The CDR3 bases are TGTGCCAGCACGGGGTCGCATTATAGCAATCAGCCCCAGCATTTT. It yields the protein CASTGSHYSNQPQHF.